This TCR beta chain was recovered during a study of T cell changes during pregnancy in multiple sclerosis. Using immunoSEQ multiplex PCR, the repertoire was profiled, and TCRdb retains in-frame clones only, with some absent. This table holds about 84,000 clones, 85% to 95% found once. CDR1 and CDR2 from the germline V gene are MGHDK and SYGVNS. The CDR3 runs 16 residues. The J segment lost 0 bases and the V segment lost 2 bases, leaving 4 bases of the junction unmatched. Specimen: peripheral blood, collected in the second trimester of pregnancy. This receptor was taken from a female donor in good health, enrolled as a control in a pregnancy study. This chain joins TRBV25-1 and TRBJ2-1; 7 bases are a match to TRBD1. The DNA for the CDR3 is TGTGCCAGCAGTGAACCACAGGGGAGCTCCTACAATGAGCAGTTCTTC. Protein: CASSEPQGSSYNEQFF.